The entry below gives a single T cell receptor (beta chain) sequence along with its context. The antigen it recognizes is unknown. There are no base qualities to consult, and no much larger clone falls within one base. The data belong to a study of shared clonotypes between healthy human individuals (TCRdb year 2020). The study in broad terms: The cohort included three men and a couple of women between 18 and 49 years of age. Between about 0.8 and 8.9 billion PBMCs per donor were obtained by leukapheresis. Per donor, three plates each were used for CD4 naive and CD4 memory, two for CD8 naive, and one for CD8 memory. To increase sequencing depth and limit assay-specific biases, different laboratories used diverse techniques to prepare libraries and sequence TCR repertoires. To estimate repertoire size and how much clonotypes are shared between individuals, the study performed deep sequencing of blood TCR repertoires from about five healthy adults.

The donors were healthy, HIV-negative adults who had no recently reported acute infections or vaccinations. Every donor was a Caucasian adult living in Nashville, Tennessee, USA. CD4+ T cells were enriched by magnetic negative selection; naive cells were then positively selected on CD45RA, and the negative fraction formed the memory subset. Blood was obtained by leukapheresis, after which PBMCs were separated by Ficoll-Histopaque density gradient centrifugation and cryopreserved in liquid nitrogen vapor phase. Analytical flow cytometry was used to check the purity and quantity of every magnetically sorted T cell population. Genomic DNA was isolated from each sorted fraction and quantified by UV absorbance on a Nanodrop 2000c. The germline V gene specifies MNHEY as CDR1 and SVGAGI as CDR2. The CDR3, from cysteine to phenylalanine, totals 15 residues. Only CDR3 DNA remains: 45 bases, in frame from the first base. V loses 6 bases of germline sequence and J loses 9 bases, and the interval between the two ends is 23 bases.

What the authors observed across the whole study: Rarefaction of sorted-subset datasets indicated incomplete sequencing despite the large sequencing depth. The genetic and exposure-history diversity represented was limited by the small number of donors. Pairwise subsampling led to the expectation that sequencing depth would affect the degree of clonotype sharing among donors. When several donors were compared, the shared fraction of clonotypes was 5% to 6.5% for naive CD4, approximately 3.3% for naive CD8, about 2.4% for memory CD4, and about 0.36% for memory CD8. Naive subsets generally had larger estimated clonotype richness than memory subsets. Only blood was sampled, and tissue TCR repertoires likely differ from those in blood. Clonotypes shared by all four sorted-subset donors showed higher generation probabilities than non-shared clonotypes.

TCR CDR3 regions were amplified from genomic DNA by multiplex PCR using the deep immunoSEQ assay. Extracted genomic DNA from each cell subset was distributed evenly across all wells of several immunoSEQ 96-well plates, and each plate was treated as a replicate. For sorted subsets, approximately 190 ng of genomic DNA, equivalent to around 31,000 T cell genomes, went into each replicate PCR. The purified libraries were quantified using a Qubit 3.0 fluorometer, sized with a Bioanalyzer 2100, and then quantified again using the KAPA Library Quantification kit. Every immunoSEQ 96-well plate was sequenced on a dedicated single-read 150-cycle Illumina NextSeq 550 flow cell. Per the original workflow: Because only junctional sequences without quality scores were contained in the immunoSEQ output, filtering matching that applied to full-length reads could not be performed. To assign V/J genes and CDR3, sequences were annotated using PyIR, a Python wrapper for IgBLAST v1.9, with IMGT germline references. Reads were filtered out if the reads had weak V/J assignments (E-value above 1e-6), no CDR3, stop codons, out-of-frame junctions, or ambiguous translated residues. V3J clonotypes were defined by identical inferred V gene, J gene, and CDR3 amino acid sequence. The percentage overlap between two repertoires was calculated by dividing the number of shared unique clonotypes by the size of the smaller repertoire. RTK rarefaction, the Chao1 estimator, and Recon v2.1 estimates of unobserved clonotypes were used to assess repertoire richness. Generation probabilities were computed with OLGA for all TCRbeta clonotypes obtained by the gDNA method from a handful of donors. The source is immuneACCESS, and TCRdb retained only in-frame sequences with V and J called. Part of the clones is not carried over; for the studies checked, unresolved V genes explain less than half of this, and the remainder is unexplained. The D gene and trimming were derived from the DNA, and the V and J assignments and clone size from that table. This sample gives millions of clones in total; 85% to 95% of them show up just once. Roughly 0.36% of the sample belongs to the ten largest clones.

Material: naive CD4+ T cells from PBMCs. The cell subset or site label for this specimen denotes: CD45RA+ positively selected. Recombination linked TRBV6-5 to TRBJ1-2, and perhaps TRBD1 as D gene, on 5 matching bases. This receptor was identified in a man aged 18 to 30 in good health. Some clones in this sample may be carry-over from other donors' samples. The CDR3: CASSGGSWGISRYTF. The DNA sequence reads TGTGCCAGCAGCGGAGGGTCCTGGGGCATCAGTCGCTACACCTTC.